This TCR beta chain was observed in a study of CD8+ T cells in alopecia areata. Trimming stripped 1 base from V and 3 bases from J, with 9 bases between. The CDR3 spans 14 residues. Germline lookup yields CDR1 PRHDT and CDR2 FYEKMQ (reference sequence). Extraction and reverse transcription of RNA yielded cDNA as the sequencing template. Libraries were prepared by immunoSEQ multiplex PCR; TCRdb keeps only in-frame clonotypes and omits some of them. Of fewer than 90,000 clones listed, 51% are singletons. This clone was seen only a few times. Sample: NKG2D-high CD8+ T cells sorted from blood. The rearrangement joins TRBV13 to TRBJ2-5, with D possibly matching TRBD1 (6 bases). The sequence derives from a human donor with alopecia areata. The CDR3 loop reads CASSLAGVEETQYF. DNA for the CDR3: TGTGCCAGCAGCTTAGCAGGGGTAGAAGAGACCCAGTACTTC.